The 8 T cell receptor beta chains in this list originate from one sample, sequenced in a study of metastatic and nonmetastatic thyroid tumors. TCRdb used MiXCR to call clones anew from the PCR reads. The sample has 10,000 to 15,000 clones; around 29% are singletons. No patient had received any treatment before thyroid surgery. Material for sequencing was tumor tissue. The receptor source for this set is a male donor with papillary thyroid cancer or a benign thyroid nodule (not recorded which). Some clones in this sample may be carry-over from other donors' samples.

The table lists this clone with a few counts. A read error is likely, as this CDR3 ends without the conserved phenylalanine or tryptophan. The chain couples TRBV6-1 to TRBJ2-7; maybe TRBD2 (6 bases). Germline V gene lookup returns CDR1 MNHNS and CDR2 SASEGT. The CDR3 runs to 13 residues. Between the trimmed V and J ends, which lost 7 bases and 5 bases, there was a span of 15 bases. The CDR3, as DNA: TGTGCCAGCATAGGAGGGAGTCTAGACGAGCAGTACTAC. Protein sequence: CASIGGSLDEQYY.

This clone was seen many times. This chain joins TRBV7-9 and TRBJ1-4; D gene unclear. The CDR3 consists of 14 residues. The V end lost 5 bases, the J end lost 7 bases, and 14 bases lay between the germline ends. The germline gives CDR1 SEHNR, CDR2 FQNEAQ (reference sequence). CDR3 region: CASSLGGSIEKLFF. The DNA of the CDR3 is TGTGCCAGCAGCCTGGGAGGCAGTATTGAAAAACTGTTTTTT.

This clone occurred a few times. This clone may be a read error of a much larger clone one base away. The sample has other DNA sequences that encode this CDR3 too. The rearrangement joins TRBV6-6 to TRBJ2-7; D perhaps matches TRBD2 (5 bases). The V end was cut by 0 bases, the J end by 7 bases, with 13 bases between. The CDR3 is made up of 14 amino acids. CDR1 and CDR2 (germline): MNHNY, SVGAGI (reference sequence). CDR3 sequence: CASSYSVPGGEQYF. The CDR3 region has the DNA TGTGCCAGCAGTTACTCGGTTCCCGGAGGTGAGCAGTACTTC.

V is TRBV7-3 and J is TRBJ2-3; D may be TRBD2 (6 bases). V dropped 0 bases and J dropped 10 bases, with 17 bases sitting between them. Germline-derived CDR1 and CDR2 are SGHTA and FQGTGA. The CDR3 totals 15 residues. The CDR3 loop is CASSLTEAGSDPQYF. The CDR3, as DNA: TGTGCCAGCAGCTTAACTGAGGCGGGATCCGATCCGCAGTATTTT.

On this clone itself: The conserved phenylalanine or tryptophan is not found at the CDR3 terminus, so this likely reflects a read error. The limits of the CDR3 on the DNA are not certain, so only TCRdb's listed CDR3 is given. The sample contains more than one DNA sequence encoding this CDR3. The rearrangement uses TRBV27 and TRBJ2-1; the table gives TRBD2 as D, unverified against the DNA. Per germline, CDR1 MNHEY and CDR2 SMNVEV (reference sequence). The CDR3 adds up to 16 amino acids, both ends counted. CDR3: CASSFPAGGLYNEQFL.

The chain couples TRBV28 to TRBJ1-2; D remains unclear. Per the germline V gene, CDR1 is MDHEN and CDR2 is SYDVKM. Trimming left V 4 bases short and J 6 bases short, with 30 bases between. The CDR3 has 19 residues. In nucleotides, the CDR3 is TGTGCCAGCAGTTCCCCTAGCACCGGACGTCGCTCATCAACACATGGCTACACCTTC. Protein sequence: CASSSPSTGRRSSTHGYTF.

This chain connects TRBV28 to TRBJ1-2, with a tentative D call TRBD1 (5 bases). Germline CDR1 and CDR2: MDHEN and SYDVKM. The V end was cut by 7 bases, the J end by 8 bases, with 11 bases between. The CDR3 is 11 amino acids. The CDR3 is CASMFGGGYTF. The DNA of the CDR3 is TGTGCCAGCATGTTCGGGGGGGGCTACACCTTC.

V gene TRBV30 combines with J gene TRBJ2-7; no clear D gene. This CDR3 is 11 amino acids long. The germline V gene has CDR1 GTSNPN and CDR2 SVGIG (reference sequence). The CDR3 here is CEWSSGYEQYF. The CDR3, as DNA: TGTGAGTGGAGTTCTGGGTACGAGCAGTACTTC.